The text below deals with one T cell receptor (beta chain). Its antigen is as yet unknown. The data were taken from a study of post-analysis software for immune sequencing data. The study, taken as a whole, reports: In patients, TRBV5-6, TRBV5-1 and TRBV20-1 belonged to four or five TRBV segments found more frequently than in controls.

Germline CDR1 is ENHRY and CDR2 is SYGVKD. CDR3 length: 14 amino acids. V lost 7 bases to trimming and J lost 1 base; unmatched junction nucleotides: 1. Unique molecular identifiers were present in the TCR beta cDNA libraries. TCRdb reprocessed the PCR reads with MiXCR, giving one entry per CDR3 protein. The top ten clones hold 11% of a sample with roughly 650,000 distinct CDR3 sequences, 55% to 60% of them seen once. The sequenced material came from blood. The chain carries TRBV10-3 and TRBJ2-2; 9 bases agree with TRBD1. This clonotype was obtained from a girl aged 2 to 9 with multiple sclerosis. The CDR3 region is CAIKDRGNTGELFF. Written as DNA, the CDR3 is TGTGCCATCAAGGACAGGGGGAACACCGGGGAGCTGTTTTTT.